These 26 T cell receptor beta chains were all obtained from the same sample, sequenced in a study of early T cells in non-severe SARS-CoV-2 infection. TCRdb recomputed calls from the 5' RACE reads with MiXCR, one row per CDR3 protein. The sample lists tens of thousands of distinct CDR3 sequences, about an eighth seen once, with roughly 3% in the top ten. The sample taken for sequencing was whole blood. The receptors originated from an adult who was a healthcare worker with PCR-confirmed SARS-CoV-2 infection or an uninfected control (not recorded which).

This clonotype has at least ten counts. The gene calls are TRBV5-1 and TRBJ2-1; TRBD2 agrees at 15 bases. CDR3 length equals 15 residues. With V trimmed by 4 bases and J by 7 bases, 3 bases remained unmatched. The germline V gene has CDR1 SGHRS and CDR2 YFSETQ. Written as DNA, the CDR3 is TGCGCCAGCAGCCCCGGGACTAGCGGGAGGAATGAGCAGTTCTTC. Its translation: CASSPGTSGRNEQFF.

This clonotype was recorded a few times. The chain recombines TRBV29-1 with TRBJ2-1, with 10 positions matching TRBD2. The germline gives CDR1 SQVTM, CDR2 ANQGSEA. The V segment lost 2 bases and the J segment 8 bases; nucleotides outside the gene matches: 12. The CDR3 sequence is 16 residues long. DNA for the CDR3: TGCAGCGTTGAACTAGCGGGAGTGGGGGACAATTATGAGCAGTTCTTC. Protein product: CSVELAGVGDNYEQFF.

The genes are TRBV29-1 and TRBJ2-2, with no clear D. The V end lost 7 bases, the J end lost 3 bases, and 12 bases lay between the germline ends. The germline V gene encodes CDR1 SQVTM and CDR2 ANQGSEA. This CDR3 has 13 residues. The DNA for the CDR3 is TGCAGCGCTCAAAGACTGGACACCGGGGAGCTGTTTTTT. Translated: CSAQRLDTGELFF.

The chain is built from TRBV28 and TRBJ1-4; weak D call: TRBD1 (5 bases). The CDR3 contains 17 residues. The V gene's germline CDR1 is MDHEN and CDR2 SYDVKM. Trimming took off 3 bases at V and 7 bases at J, with 21 bases between the two ends. The CDR3 protein is CASSFPLPGAEAEKLFF. The CDR3 region has the DNA TGTGCCAGCAGTTTCCCCCTTCCCGGGGCGGAGGCTGAAAAACTGTTTTTT.

In its sample, this clonotype was seen a few times. The J gene is TRBJ2-3, the V gene TRBV2; maybe TRBD2 (6 bases). The CDR3 extends over 15 amino acids. Deletions cut 4 bases from V and 3 bases from J, with 14 bases between. Germline values: CDR1 SNHLY, CDR2 FYNNEI. CDR3: CASSGPGRGTDTQYF. CDR3 nucleotides: TGTGCCAGCAGTGGTCCGGGACGGGGGACAGATACGCAGTATTTT.

This clonotype occurred a few times. The V and J genes are TRBV27 and TRBJ2-7; D might be TRBD1 (6 bases). From germline, CDR1 is MNHEY and CDR2 SMNVEV (reference sequence). The CDR3 contains 14 residues. V lost 5 bases and J 5 bases, leaving 16 bases between the germline ends. CDR3 coding DNA: TGTGCCAGCAGTCCTAACACAGGGAACCACGAGCAGTACTTC. Translating it yields CASSPNTGNHEQYF.

The chain combines TRBV6-6 with TRBJ2-1; D tentatively reads TRBD1 or TRBD2 (5 bases each). The CDR3 has 13 residues. Trimming stripped 6 bases from V and 2 bases from J, with 8 bases between. Germline lookup yields CDR1 MNHNY and CDR2 SVGAGI (reference sequence). In DNA form, the CDR3 reads TGTGCCAGCAGCCGGGACCCCTACAATGAGCAGTTCTTC. Its protein product is CASSRDPYNEQFF.

This clonotype came up a few times. The rearrangement uses TRBV29-1 and TRBJ2-5, with a weak D call TRBD1 (5 bases). Trimming left V 7 bases short and J 2 bases short, with 17 bases between. The CDR3 contains 14 residues. Per germline, CDR1 SQVTM and CDR2 ANQGSEA. This chain's CDR3 is CSAAPSPGQETQYF. The CDR3 bases are TGCAGCGCCGCGCCCTCCCCAGGGCAAGAGACCCAGTACTTC.

Only a few counts were recorded for this clonotype. This sequence joins TRBV5-4 and TRBJ2-2; 11 bases map to TRBD2. This CDR3 is built from 16 residues. The germline CDR1 and CDR2 sequences are SGHNT and YYREEE (reference sequence). Losses at the gene ends were 4 bases for V and 4 bases for J; bases not matched to a gene: 6. CDR3 DNA: TGTGCCAGCAGCAGGTCACTAGCGGGAGTCACCGGGGAGCTGTTTTTT. It translates to CASSRSLAGVTGELFF.

CDR3 residues: CASPRGNTIYF. In DNA form, the CDR3 reads TGTGCCAGCCCCCGTGGAAACACCATATATTTT. This sequence joins TRBV18 and TRBJ1-3, with no clear D. V dropped 8 bases and J dropped 3 bases, with 5 bases sitting between them. Germline V gene sequence: CDR1 KGHSH, CDR2 LQKENI. The CDR3 totals 11 residues.

The CDR3 loop reads CASSSHSAPYNEQFF. CDR3 DNA: TGTGCCAGCAGCTCCCATTCCGCACCCTACAATGAGCAGTTCTTC. The V and J genes are TRBV3-1 and TRBJ2-1; D remains unclear. The length of the CDR3 is 15 residues. Trimming removed 5 bases at V and 2 bases at J, with 13 bases between. In germline, CDR1 is LGHDT, CDR2 YNNKEL (reference sequence).

This clonotype was seen more than once but under ten times. V usage is TRBV6-1 and J usage is TRBJ1-2; a possible D gene is TRBD1 (5 bases). CDR1 and CDR2 (germline): MNHNS, SASEGT. Trimming pared 2 bases from V and 3 bases from J, leaving 7 bases between. The length of the CDR3 is 13 residues. CDR3 sequence reads: CASSEQGDYGYTF. DNA of the CDR3: TGTGCCAGCAGTGAACAGGGCGACTATGGCTACACCTTC.

This clonotype was counted between two and nine times. The V call is TRBV12-5, the J call TRBJ2-7; D is perhaps TRBD2 (6 bases). The CDR3 loop spans 15 amino acids. Trimming cost V 6 bases and J 1 base, with 16 bases left between them. Germline V CDR1 and CDR2: LGHNT, FRNRAP. The CDR3 DNA reads as TGTGCTAGTGGATATTACGTGGGGGGATCCTACGAGCAGTACTTC. Its translation is CASGYYVGGSYEQYF.

V usage is TRBV7-3 and J usage is TRBJ2-2; D may correspond to TRBD1 or TRBD2 (5 bases each). CDR3 length: 15 amino acids. The germline CDR1 and CDR2 sequences are SGHTA and FQGTGA. The ends were cut back, 5 bases at V and 6 bases at J, with 16 bases in the middle. The CDR3, as DNA: TGTGCCAGCAGCCAAGCCGGGACGGCGGCCGGGGAGCTGTTTTTT. This encodes CASSQAGTAAGELFF.

This clonotype was seen a handful of times. The V and J genes are TRBV7-9 and TRBJ1-1, with a possible D match to TRBD1 (6 bases). This CDR3 spans 14 amino acids. V shed 0 bases and J shed 10 bases, with 15 bases lying between them. Germline V CDR1 and CDR2: SEHNR, FQNEAQ (reference sequence). The DNA of the CDR3 is TGTGCCAGCAGCTTAGCGCTAGCAGGGGAGCGAGCTTTCTTT. Translated: CASSLALAGERAFF.

This clonotype was seen repeatedly, ten times or more. The CDR3 DNA is TGTGCCAGCAAAAGGGACTACACAGATACGCAGTATTTT. Translating gives CASKRDYTDTQYF. The gene calls are TRBV11-3 and TRBJ2-3, with 7 positions matching TRBD2. CDR1 and CDR2 from the germline V gene are SGHNT and YENEEA. Trimming removed 7 bases from V and 2 bases from J; junction bases left unmatched: 3. There are 13 residues in the CDR3. The entire variable domain, with the rest obtained from reference TRBV11-3 and TRBJ2-3, is as follows: EAGVVQSPRYKIIEKKQPVAFWCNPISGHNTLYWYLQNLGQGPELLIRYENEEAVDDSQLPKDRFSAERLKGVDSTLKIQPAELGDSAVYLCASKRDYTDTQYFGPGTRLTVL.

In this sample, this clonotype is medium-sized. CDR3 residues: CASISGVEGADTQYF. The CDR3 DNA follows: TGTGCCAGCATTTCGGGGGTGGAGGGGGCAGATACGCAGTATTTT. The chain is built from TRBV6-1 and TRBJ2-3; either TRBD1 or TRBD2 may fit D (6 bases each). CDR1 MNHNS and CDR2 SASEGT come from the germline V gene. Trimming pared 7 bases from V and 4 bases from J, leaving 18 bases between. This CDR3 spans 15 amino acids.

A few counts support this clonotype. The CDR3 region is CASSELVNQETQYF. The CDR3 DNA reads as TGCGCCAGCAGTGAACTGGTGAACCAAGAGACCCAGTACTTC. The chain couples TRBV10-2 to TRBJ2-5; D call uncertain. Germline CDR1 reads WSHSY; CDR2 reads SAAADI. Trimming left V 3 bases short and J 0 bases short, with 8 bases between. The CDR3 is 14 residues long.

At least ten counts were recorded for this clonotype. This chain links TRBV4-1 with TRBJ2-1, with 7 bases that match TRBD2. The junction had 0 bases not matched to a gene; V was cut back by 4 bases and J by 0 bases. There are 14 residues in the CDR3. Germline CDR1 is MGHRA and CDR2 is YSYEKL. CDR3 protein: CASSPGGSYNEQFF. CDR3 DNA sequence: TGCGCCAGCAGCCCGGGAGGCTCCTACAATGAGCAGTTCTTC.

The V and J genes are TRBV15 and TRBJ2-3, with TRBD2 as a possible D gene (5 bases). Germline-derived CDR1 and CDR2 are LNHNV and YYDKDF (reference sequence). V lost 1 base, J lost 1 base, and 12 bases lay in between. The CDR3 consists of 16 residues. The CDR3 coding sequence is TGTGCCACCAGCAGAGGCGGCGGGCAGCGCACAGATACGCAGTATTTT. Amino acid sequence: CATSRGGGQRTDTQYF.

This clonotype came up many times. The chain recombines TRBV2 with TRBJ2-5, with TRBD1 matching over 8 bases. The CDR3 is 13 amino acids. The V gene end was trimmed by 6 bases and the J gene end by 4 bases; junction bases not matched to a gene: 4. Germline CDR1 is SNHLY and CDR2 is FYNNEI. Here the CDR3 DNA reads TGTGCCAGCAGGAGAGGACAGGGAGAGACCCAGTACTTC. It is translated as CASRRGQGETQYF.

V is TRBV7-3 and J is TRBJ2-3; TRBD2 is a possible D gene (6 bases). CDR1 is SGHTA and CDR2 is FQGTGA in the germline V gene. V lost 3 bases to trimming and J lost 4 bases, with 17 bases between them. CDR3 length: 16 amino acids. The CDR3 loop reads CASSFTGRGPSDTQYF. DNA for the CDR3: TGTGCCAGCAGCTTTACCGGGCGGGGCCCCTCAGATACGCAGTATTTT.

This clonotype was detected many times. V gene TRBV29-1 combines with J gene TRBJ2-1; no definite D call. The germline gives CDR1 SQVTM, CDR2 ANQGSEA. Trimming took 1 base from V and 0 from J, leaving 10 bases between them. The CDR3 has 15 residues. The CDR3 sequence is CSVEGVASSYNEQFF. CDR3 coding DNA: TGCAGCGTTGAAGGTGTGGCTAGCTCCTACAATGAGCAGTTCTTC.

The CDR3 region is CASSLEAGGVPYNEQFF. CDR3 coding DNA: TGTGCCAGCAGCTTAGAAGCGGGAGGGGTCCCCTACAATGAGCAGTTCTTC. The V call is TRBV7-8, the J call TRBJ2-1, with 10 bases matching TRBD2. CDR1 is SGHVS, CDR2 FQNEAQ, per germline. This CDR3 spans 17 amino acids. With V trimmed by 1 base and J by 2 bases, 5 bases remained unmatched.

This clonotype came up many times. The J gene is TRBJ2-4, the V gene TRBV6-5; 11 nucleotides agree with TRBD2. Trimming at V came to 5 bases and at J to 6 bases, leaving 6 bases not matched to a gene. Per the germline V gene, CDR1 is MNHEY and CDR2 is SVGAGI. CDR3 size: 15 residues. In DNA, the CDR3 is TGTGCCAGCAGTGACGAGCTAGCGGGAGGAAACATTCAGTACTTC. Translation: CASSDELAGGNIQYF.

This clonotype has a handful of counts. The gene calls are TRBV9 and TRBJ2-1; TRBD2 agrees at 7 bases. The CDR3 runs to 12 residues. The V gene end was trimmed by 7 bases and the J gene end by 5 bases; junction bases not matched to a gene: 3. Germline V gives CDR1 SGDLS, CDR2 YYNGEE. Here the CDR3 reads CASGGTNNEQFF. The CDR3 coding sequence is TGTGCCAGCGGTGGGACTAACAATGAGCAGTTCTTC.